This TCR beta chain was recovered during a study of blood T cell repertoires in COVID-19. Sequencing used immunoSEQ multiplex PCR; TCRdb keeps in-frame clones, though not all of them. The sample comprises tens of thousands of clones, over 80% of which are singletons, and about 4.9% rests with the top ten. V shed 5 bases, J shed 5 bases, and the junction held 4 bases outside the gene matches. This CDR3 region has 13 residues. Germline V lookup: CDR1 SGHTA, CDR2 FQGNSA. Sequencing was performed on peripheral blood. The chain employs TRBV7-2 and TRBJ1-1; TRBD1 matches at 8 bases. The receptor was derived from a man aged 50 to 59 with active COVID-19. This CDR3 reads CASSRQGTTEAFF. The CDR3 bases are TGTGCCAGCAGCCGACAGGGGACGACTGAAGCTTTCTTT.